Each of the 24 T cell receptor beta chains below was sequenced from the same sample in a study of blood T cell repertoires in COVID-19. Clones were sequenced by immunoSEQ multiplex PCR, and TCRdb holds only the in-frame ones, with some missing. The sample lists hundreds of thousands of clones; about 90% were seen once. Material for sequencing was PBMCs or T cells enriched from blood (not recorded which). These receptors were obtained from a man in his forties in a cohort exposed to, infected with or recovered from COVID-19 (not recorded which).

The genes are TRBV5-1 and TRBJ1-5, with D unclear. The germline V gene has CDR1 SGHRS and CDR2 YFSETQ. The CDR3 sequence is 13 residues long. V shed 0 bases and J shed 4 bases, with 5 bases lying between them. CDR3 region: CASSLERNQPQHF. As DNA, the CDR3 is TGCGCCAGCAGCTTGGAACGGAATCAGCCCCAGCATTTT.

The gene calls are TRBV28 and TRBJ1-2; 11 positions match TRBD1. The CDR3 consists of 16 residues. Germline values: CDR1 MDHEN, CDR2 SYDVKM. The V segment lost 5 bases and the J segment 3 bases; nucleotides outside the gene matches: 8. CDR3 amino acids: CASSPGGDRGYYGYTF. CDR3 coding DNA: TGTGCCAGCAGTCCTGGGGGGGACAGGGGGTACTATGGCTACACCTTC.

This clone was counted a few times. The chain has TRBV11-2 and TRBJ2-1; TRBD2 might be the D (5 bases). CDR3 length: 15 residues. CDR1 SGHAT and CDR2 FQNNGV come from the germline V gene. V was shortened by 1 base and J by 4 bases, with 11 bases between the two germline ends. CDR3 in amino acids: CASSLAGKRYNEQFF. CDR3 sequence (DNA): TGTGCCAGCAGCTTAGCGGGAAAGAGGTACAATGAGCAGTTCTTC.

This clone was found once. V is TRBV5-4 and J is TRBJ1-5; perhaps TRBD1 as D (5 bases). Trimming stripped 1 base from V and 6 bases from J, with 14 bases between. Germline CDR1 and CDR2: SGHNT and YYREEE (reference sequence). There are 15 residues in the CDR3. The CDR3 bases are TGTGCCAGCAGCTTGAGCGGGCAGGGACCTCAGCCCCAGCATTTT. It translates to CASSLSGQGPQPQHF.

This chain connects TRBV18 to TRBJ2-7; no clear D. CDR3 length: 14 amino acids. Germline V gives CDR1 KGHSH, CDR2 LQKENI. The V end lost 0 bases, the J end lost 2 bases, and 8 bases lay between the germline ends. CDR3 in amino acids: CASSPPVSTYEQYF. The CDR3 region has the DNA TGTGCCAGCTCACCACCCGTCAGTACCTACGAGCAGTACTTC.

This sequence joins TRBV27 and TRBJ2-2, with 8 nucleotides matching TRBD1. After removal of 6 bases from V and 5 bases from J, the junction contained 8 bases not matched to a gene. The CDR3 has 15 amino acids. The germline gives CDR1 MNHEY, CDR2 SMNVEV (reference sequence). The CDR3 DNA reads TGTGCCAGCAGCCCAGGGGGCTCGGGGACCGGGGAGCTGTTTTTT. Translating it yields CASSPGGSGTGELFF.

This clone has a handful of counts. The V call is TRBV27, the J call TRBJ1-2; no definite D call. CDR1 MNHEY and CDR2 SMNVEV come from the germline V gene (reference sequence). The CDR3 loop spans 14 amino acids. Trimming took off 5 bases at V and 6 bases at J, with 16 bases between the two ends. This CDR3 is CASSPGIDQNGYTF. CDR3 DNA sequence: TGTGCCAGCAGTCCGGGGATTGACCAAAATGGCTACACCTTC.

This chain uses TRBV9 with TRBJ2-1; TRBD2 agrees at 12 bases. V gave up 3 bases and J gave up 10 bases; unmatched junction bases: 11. Germline CDR1 SGDLS, CDR2 YYNGEE. The CDR3 covers 16 residues. DNA of the CDR3: TGTGCCAGCAGCGCCGCTAGCGGGAGGGGTCAAGAGGAGCAGTTCTTC. This codes for CASSAASGRGQEEQFF.

The chain's CDR3 is CASSLRHGYNEQFF. CDR3 sequence (DNA): TGTGCCAGCAGCTTAAGACACGGCTACAATGAGCAGTTCTTC. J is TRBJ2-1 and V is TRBV11-2, with D hard to call. Trimming removed 2 bases from V and 3 bases from J, with 8 bases in between. The CDR3 sequence is 14 residues long. Germline CDR1 reads SGHAT; CDR2 reads FQNNGV.

The chain is built from TRBV5-1 and TRBJ2-5; TRBD2 agrees at 8 bases. CDR1 is SGHRS, CDR2 YFSETQ, per germline. The V segment lost 4 bases and the J segment 3 bases; nucleotides outside the gene matches: 11. The CDR3 has 16 amino acids. As DNA, the CDR3 is TGCGCCAGCAGCCCTGGACTAGCCGCGGGCAAAGAGACCCAGTACTTC. This encodes CASSPGLAAGKETQYF.

The chain employs TRBV4-2 and TRBJ2-7; 8 bases are a match to TRBD2. V lost 3 bases, J lost 1 base, and 8 bases stayed unmatched. The CDR3 length is 16 residues. Germline V gene lookup returns CDR1 LGHNA and CDR2 YNFKEQ. CDR3 DNA sequence: TGTGCCAGCAGCCAGCAAGCGGGAGAGTGGTCCTACGAGCAGTACTTC. This encodes CASSQQAGEWSYEQYF.

Points on this clone: The junction and the germline gene differ at one end; a read error may be behind it. Other DNA sequences in this specimen translate into the identical CDR3. The chain uses TRBV28 and TRBJ1-4; the D gene is possibly TRBD1 (6 bases). CDR1 and CDR2 (germline): MDHEN, SYDVKM. The CDR3 sequence is 15 residues long. CDR3 DNA: TGTGCCAGCAGCTTACCCGGGACAACAAATGAAAAACTGTTTTTT. This codes for CASSLPGTTNEKLFF.

V is TRBV19 and J is TRBJ1-5; D gene ambiguous. The CDR3 sequence is 15 residues long. CDR1 is LNHDA and CDR2 is SQIVND in the germline V gene (reference sequence). V shed 3 bases and J shed 0 bases, with 9 bases lying between them. CDR3 loop: CASSINGNSNQPQHF. CDR3 nucleotide sequence: TGTGCCAGTAGTATTAACGGTAATAGCAATCAGCCCCAGCATTTT.

This chain uses TRBV5-5 with TRBJ2-3, with 9 nucleotides matching TRBD1. CDR3 size: 14 residues. V gave up 5 bases and J gave up 2 bases; unmatched junction bases: 3. CDR1 SGHKS and CDR2 YYEKEE come from the germline V gene (reference sequence). The CDR3: CASRGTGFTDTQYF. In DNA, the CDR3 is TGTGCCAGCAGGGGGACAGGGTTCACAGATACGCAGTATTTT.

V usage is TRBV27 and J usage is TRBJ2-1, with TRBD2 as a possible D gene (5 bases). The CDR3 runs 16 residues. Per the germline V gene, CDR1 is MNHEY and CDR2 is SMNVEV (reference sequence). V lost 0 bases and J 4 bases, leaving 13 bases between the germline ends. The CDR3 DNA follows: TGTGCCAGCAGTTTATCCCTCGGACTGGGTTACAATGAGCAGTTCTTC. Its translation is CASSLSLGLGYNEQFF.

This sequence joins TRBV2 and TRBJ1-4; D is unresolved. CDR1 is SNHLY and CDR2 is FYNNEI in the germline V gene. The CDR3 spans 13 residues. V was trimmed by 4 bases and J by 7 bases, leaving 10 bases between them. The CDR3 sequence: CASSAGKGEKLFF. The CDR3 nucleotides read TGTGCCAGCAGTGCGGGGAAAGGTGAAAAACTGTTTTTT.

The chain joins TRBV9 to TRBJ1-6, with 10 bases fitting TRBD1. CDR1 and CDR2 from the germline V gene are SGDLS and YYNGEE. The CDR3 extends over 15 amino acids. Trimming cost V 0 bases and J 7 bases; bases outside gene matches: 1. The CDR3 protein is CASSVEGQGNSPLHF. DNA for the CDR3: TGTGCCAGCAGCGTAGAGGGACAGGGGAATTCACCCCTCCACTTT.

The chain employs TRBV9 and TRBJ2-5; perhaps TRBD1 as D (5 bases). This CDR3 region has 14 residues. Germline V lookup: CDR1 SGDLS, CDR2 YYNGEE. Between the trimmed V and J ends, which lost 5 bases and 0 bases, there was a span of 11 bases. CDR3 nucleotides: TGTGCCAGCAGTAGGGGATTCTACCAAGAGACCCAGTACTTC. Translation: CASSRGFYQETQYF.

This clone appeared a single time. This rearrangement joins TRBV23-1 to TRBJ2-7; D unresolved. Being an ORF, TRBV23-1 has a function that is uncertain. The V gene lost 4 bases and the J gene lost 5 bases, with 12 bases spanning the gap. This CDR3 is built from 13 residues. CDR3 protein: CASSPSGVHEQYF. Written as DNA, the CDR3 is TGCGCCAGCAGTCCCAGTGGAGTCCACGAGCAGTACTTC.

V usage is TRBV28 and J usage is TRBJ2-5, with 8 bases identical to TRBD1. Germline trimming cut 6 bases from V and 0 bases from J; bases unmatched to any gene: 15. The CDR3 extends over 18 amino acids. Germline CDR1 MDHEN, CDR2 SYDVKM. The CDR3 DNA is TGTGCCAGCAGGAATCTAGGGACAGGCTCCGTGTACCAAGAGACCCAGTACTTC. It is translated as CASRNLGTGSVYQETQYF.

The chain uses TRBV7-2 and TRBJ1-5; the D is unclear. There are 13 residues in the CDR3. Germline V CDR1 and CDR2: SGHTA, FQGNSA. V shed 2 bases and J shed 11 bases, with 13 bases lying between them. In nucleotides, the CDR3 is TGTGCCAGCAGCTTATCCGCGTCCGGGTCCCAGCATTTT. It yields the protein CASSLSASGSQHF.

The J gene is TRBJ2-2, the V gene TRBV7-6, with 12 bases that match TRBD2. Germline-derived CDR1 and CDR2 are SGHVS and FNYEAQ. CDR3 length: 18 residues. V shed 3 bases and J 7 bases; nucleotides not matched to a gene: 12. The chain's CDR3 is CASSFRLAGGPWNGELFF. Here the CDR3 DNA reads TGTGCCAGCAGCTTTCGGCTAGCGGGAGGGCCGTGGAACGGGGAGCTGTTTTTT.

This sequence joins TRBV18 and TRBJ2-4; possible D gene TRBD1, 6 bases. The CDR3 has 16 amino acids. The V gene lost 3 bases and the J gene lost 6 bases, with 18 bases spanning the gap. The V gene's germline CDR1 is KGHSH and CDR2 LQKENI. Here the CDR3 reads CASSPPIQGSGNIQYF. Written as DNA, the CDR3 is TGTGCCAGCTCACCCCCGATCCAGGGGTCGGGAAACATTCAGTACTTC.

The gene calls are TRBV5-1 and TRBJ2-5; 8 nucleotides agree with TRBD2. This CDR3 region has 13 residues. V lost 4 bases and J lost 4; bases outside the gene matches: 3. CDR1 is SGHRS and CDR2 is YFSETQ in the germline V gene. CDR3 sequence (DNA): TGCGCCAGCAGCACGGGAGGGGGAGAGACCCAGTACTTC. Amino acid sequence: CASSTGGGETQYF.